This is a list of T cell receptor beta chains from one sample in a study of cytotoxic CD8 clonotypes in ibrutinib-treated CLL. Profiled with immunoSEQ multiplex PCR; TCRdb holds only in-frame clones, not every one. The sample gives approximately 300,000 clones, just under 80% of which show up once; 6.5% to 8.5% is in the top ten. The sequences come from PBMCs, collected before ibrutinib treatment. All receptors come from a human donor with chronic lymphocytic leukemia. Each CDR3 is given with its conserved first and last residue. A D gene is named only where the DNA matches it firmly. Not all rows give a size; the values are once, few, many and, for expanded clones, a class.

abundance,d_gene,v_gene,j_gene,CDR3aa,CDR3nt
.,.,TRBV18,TRBJ2-3,CASSPPYRTINTDTQYF,TGTGCCAGCTCACCACCGTACCGTACAATCAACACAGATACGCAGTATTTT
.,TRBD2,TRBV4-3,TRBJ2-1,CASSQGGPGTSGYNEQFF,TGCGCCAGCAGCCAAGGGGGTCCCGGGACTAGCGGATACAATGAGCAGTTCTTC
.,.,TRBV5-4,TRBJ2-3,CASSPDSASTDTQYF,TGTGCCAGCAGTCCGGACAGCGCTAGCACAGATACGCAGTATTTT
.,.,TRBV7-9,TRBJ2-1,CASSQQGYNEQFF,TGTGCCAGCAGCCAACAAGGCTACAATGAGCAGTTCTTC
once,TRBD2,TRBV6-5,TRBJ2-3,CASNSGLENTDTQYF,TGTGCCAGCAATAGCGGACTAGAAAACACAGATACGCAGTATTTT
.,.,TRBV6-1,TRBJ2-1,CASSEGAGYTNEQFF,TGTGCCAGCAGTGAAGGGGCAGGGTATACAAATGAGCAGTTCTTC
.,TRBD2,TRBV7-2,TRBJ2-7,CASSSISGGLGEQYF,TGTGCCAGCAGCTCTATTTCGGGAGGGCTCGGGGAGCAGTACTTC
.,TRBD1,TRBV5-1,TRBJ1-1,CASSLAGGAGLGAFF,TGCGCCAGCAGCTTGGCAGGGGGCGCCGGTCTTGGTGCTTTCTTT
.,.,TRBV30,TRBJ2-7,CAWRPGTPYEQYF,TGTGCCTGGAGGCCCGGGACCCCCTACGAGCAGTACTTC
.,.,TRBV6-1,TRBJ1-2,CASSEMYGYTF,TGTGCCAGCAGTGAAATGTATGGCTACACCTTC
.,.,TRBV18,TRBJ2-2,CASSPPTNTGELFF,TGTGCCAGCTCACCACCCACGAACACCGGGGAGCTGTTTTTT
once,.,TRBV15,TRBJ1-3,CATSPRGGMAGNTIYF,TGTGCCACCAGCCCGAGGGGGGGAATGGCTGGAAACACCATATATTTT
.,TRBD1,TRBV7-2,TRBJ1-1,CASSLGPGQNTEAFF,TGTGCCAGCAGCTTAGGGCCGGGACAGAATACTGAAGCTTTCTTT
.,.,TRBV18,TRBJ2-2,CATSLLNTGELFF,TGTGCCACCAGTCTATTGAACACCGGGGAGCTGTTTTTT
once,TRBD1,TRBV27,TRBJ2-7,CASGQVNYEQYF,TGTGCCAGCGGACAGGTTAACTACGAGCAGTACTTC
.,.,TRBV19,TRBJ1-1,CASSIRRGNTEAFF,TGTGCCAGTAGTATTAGGAGGGGGAACACTGAAGCTTTCTTT
.,TRBD2,TRBV5-6,TRBJ2-7,CASTPAGLHYEQYF,TGTGCCAGCACTCCAGCGGGACTACACTACGAGCAGTACTTC
.,TRBD1,TRBV30,TRBJ1-5,CAWSGAGGEFVGNQPQHF,TGTGCCTGGAGTGGGGCAGGGGGCGAATTTGTCGGCAATCAGCCCCAGCATTTT
.,.,TRBV5-4,TRBJ2-3,CATQGRDTDTQYF,TGTGCCACTCAGGGCCGCGACACAGATACGCAGTATTTT
.,TRBD2,TRBV4-3,TRBJ2-7,CASSQDLLAGGIYEQYF,TGCGCCAGCAGCCAAGATCTTCTAGCGGGAGGTATTTACGAGCAGTACTTC
.,TRBD1,TRBV10-3,TRBJ1-1,CAISGPRTGGRAEAFF,TGTGCCATCAGTGGACCGAGGACAGGGGGGAGGGCTGAAGCTTTCTTT
.,TRBD1,TRBV28,TRBJ1-2,CASSTTGPAGGYTF,TGTGCCAGCAGCACGACAGGGCCAGCGGGAGGCTACACCTTC
.,.,TRBV11-3,TRBJ2-1,CASSLGGREDNEQFF,TGTGCCAGCAGCTTAGGTGGCAGGGAAGACAATGAGCAGTTCTTC
.,.,TRBV4-3,TRBJ2-3,CASSQDHGTDTQYF,TGCGCCAGCAGCCAAGATCACGGCACAGATACGCAGTATTTT
.,.,TRBV5-1,TRBJ1-2,CASRTSSYYGYTF,TGCGCCAGCAGAACGTCGAGTTACTATGGCTACACCTTC
.,TRBD2,TRBV6-5,TRBJ2-7,CASSYTPGLGSEQYF,TGTGCCAGCAGTTACACACCCGGACTAGGCTCCGAGCAGTACTTC
once,TRBD1,TRBV7-6,TRBJ1-2,CASSPTPDRGPISGYTF,TGTGCCAGCAGCCCCACCCCGGACAGGGGGCCCATTTCTGGCTACACCTTC
few,.,TRBV9,TRBJ2-2,CASSPRWGSGELFF,TGTGCCAGCAGCCCAAGATGGGGTTCGGGGGAGCTGTTTTTT